The clone carrying this T cell receptor (beta chain) was found once. One end of the junction fails to match germline, which may point to a read error. The CDR3 runs to 18 residues. CDR1 and CDR2 (germline): SQVTM, ANQGSEA. This entry comes from a study of blood T cells in healthy people across ages. Alongside a J-beta primer mix, a sample-barcoded 5' primer served in a second PCR lasting roughly 7 to 11 cycles. TCRdb reprocessed the 5' RACE reads via MiXCR and lists one record per CDR3 protein. The table shows about 800,000 distinct CDR3 sequences, with around 45% occurring only once. The chain uses TRBV29-1 and TRBJ2-3; D not certain. The specimen was blood. This TCR came from an older man in good health. CDR3 region: CSVEGPPNRWSSTNTQYF. The DNA of the CDR3 is TGCAGCGTTGAAGGACCGCCTAACAGATGGAGTAGCACAAATACGCAGTATTTT.